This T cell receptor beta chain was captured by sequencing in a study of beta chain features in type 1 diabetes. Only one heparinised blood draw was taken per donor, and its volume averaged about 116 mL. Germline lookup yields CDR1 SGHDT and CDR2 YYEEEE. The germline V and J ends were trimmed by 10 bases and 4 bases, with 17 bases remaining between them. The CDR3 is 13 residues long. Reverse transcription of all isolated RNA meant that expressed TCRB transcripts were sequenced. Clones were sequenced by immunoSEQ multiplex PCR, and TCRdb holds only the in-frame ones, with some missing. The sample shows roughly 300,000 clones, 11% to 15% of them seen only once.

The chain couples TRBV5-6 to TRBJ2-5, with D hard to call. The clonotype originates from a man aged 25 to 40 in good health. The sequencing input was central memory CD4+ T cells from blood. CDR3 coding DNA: TGTGCCGGAAGGCAGCGAGGAGTAGAGACCCAGTACTTC. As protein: CAGRQRGVETQYF.